Below are 16 T cell receptor beta chains sequenced from a single sample in a study of blood T cell repertoires in COVID-19 (dated by TCRdb to 2020 to 2022). Library construction relied on the immunoSEQ multiplex PCR assay. Drawn from immuneACCESS, this table holds only the in-frame rearrangements with V and J called that TCRdb kept. Clones are partly lost; checked studies trace under half to an unresolved V gene and leave the rest unexplained. In all, the sample holds roughly 18,000 clones, and 89% of those were seen once. The ten largest account for approximately 13% of the sample. The sequenced material came from peripheral blood. These receptors came from a man between 60 and 75 years old with active COVID-19.

The chain links TRBV29-1 to TRBJ2-7; 7 positions match TRBD2. V trimming: 7 bases; J trimming: 4 bases; junction bases outside the gene matches: 4. CDR1 and CDR2 (germline): SQVTM, ANQGSEA. This CDR3 comprises 11 residues. Here the CDR3 DNA reads TGCAGCGCTCTGGGGGGGTACGAGCAGTACTTC. As protein: CSALGGYEQYF.

This chain uses TRBV27 with TRBJ2-7; D might be TRBD1 (5 bases). The ends were cut back, 0 bases at V and 2 bases at J, with 11 bases in the middle. The CDR3 totals 15 residues. Germline CDR1 MNHEY, CDR2 SMNVEV (reference sequence). The CDR3 protein is CASSLSSGLTYEQYF. The DNA for the CDR3 is TGTGCCAGCAGTTTATCCTCAGGGTTAACCTACGAGCAGTACTTC.

The rearrangement joins TRBV5-5 to TRBJ2-4, with D perhaps TRBD1 (6 bases). The CDR3 contains 19 residues. Germline-derived CDR1 and CDR2 are SGHKS and YYEKEE (reference sequence). Trimming took off 4 bases at V and 0 bases at J, with 23 bases between the two ends. CDR3 amino acids: CASSPVGTTGNLAKNIQYF. The CDR3 DNA reads as TGTGCCAGCAGCCCAGTTGGGACGACAGGAAATCTAGCCAAAAACATTCAGTACTTC.

The chain has TRBV28 and TRBJ2-2; D is perhaps TRBD1 (6 bases). CDR3 size: 15 residues. Germline V gene data show CDR1 as MDHEN and CDR2 as SYDVKM. With 3 bases removed from V and 7 bases from J, the gap between germline ends came to 15 bases. DNA of the CDR3: TGTGCCAGCAGTTTCACAGGGAGCCTCTTCGGGGAGCTGTTTTTT. Protein product: CASSFTGSLFGELFF.

This chain's CDR3 is CASGLHGANVLTF. The CDR3 coding sequence is TGTGCTAGTGGTTTACATGGGGCCAACGTCCTGACTTTC. The gene calls are TRBV12-5 and TRBJ2-6; D ambiguous. This CDR3 is built from 13 residues. Germline V gene lookup returns CDR1 LGHNT and CDR2 FRNRAP. V lost 3 bases and J lost 3, with 3 bases in between.

This chain uses TRBV7-2 with TRBJ2-7; TRBD1 might be the D (5 bases). CDR3 length: 14 amino acids. Trimming removed 5 bases at V and 0 bases at J, with 11 bases between. Germline V CDR1 and CDR2: SGHTA, FQGNSA. The CDR3 DNA reads as TGTGCCAGCAGCCCAGACAGCAACTCCTACGAGCAGTACTTC. It specifies CASSPDSNSYEQYF.

The genes are TRBV15 and TRBJ2-1; D is undetermined. V lost 5 bases and J 0 bases, leaving 17 bases between the germline ends. The CDR3 has 17 residues. Per germline, CDR1 LNHNV and CDR2 YYDKDF (reference sequence). The DNA of the CDR3 is TGTGCCACCAGCCCATCCCCACTGATAAGCTCCTACAATGAGCAGTTCTTC. The encoded protein is CATSPSPLISSYNEQFF.

V and J are TRBV5-1 and TRBJ1-2; D is undetermined. Germline CDR1 and CDR2: SGHRS and YFSETQ. V was clipped by 0 bases and J by 6 bases, with 9 bases between them. The CDR3 runs 13 residues. CDR3 sequence (DNA): TGCGCCAGCAGCTTGGTCCTGGGCCATGGCTACACCTTC. Its translation: CASSLVLGHGYTF.

The V call is TRBV30, the J call TRBJ1-6; D not resolved. The CDR3 contains 12 residues. Trimming cost V 5 bases and J 9 bases, with 11 bases left between them. Germline V CDR1 and CDR2: GTSNPN, SVGIG (reference sequence). In nucleotides, the CDR3 is TGTGCCTGGGGCCAAACCGGTTCACCCCTCCACTTT. Its translation is CAWGQTGSPLHF.

V and J are TRBV9 and TRBJ1-4, with TRBD1 as a possible D gene (6 bases). The CDR3 totals 14 residues. The germline V and J ends were trimmed by 3 bases and 7 bases, with 13 bases remaining between them. Germline CDR1 is SGDLS and CDR2 is YYNGEE. The CDR3 protein is CASSATGGAEKLFF. CDR3 bases: TGTGCCAGCAGCGCAACTGGGGGGGCTGAAAAACTGTTTTTT. Full variable domain (missing parts from reference TRBV9 and TRBJ1-4): DSGVTQTPKHLITATGQRVTLRCSPRSGDLSVYWYQQSLDQGLQFLIQYYNGEERAKGNILERFSAQQFPDLHSELNLSSLELGDSALYFCASSATGGAEKLFFGSGTQLSVL.

This sequence joins TRBV27 and TRBJ2-1, with D maybe TRBD1 (5 bases). This CDR3 comprises 11 residues. The germline gives CDR1 MNHEY, CDR2 SMNVEV (reference sequence). Trimming removed 5 bases at V and 8 bases at J, with 7 bases between. The CDR3 sequence is CASSVRDEQFF. The CDR3 DNA sequence: TGTGCCAGCAGTGTCAGGGATGAGCAGTTCTTC.

The count of this clone is one. As DNA, the CDR3 is TGTGCCAGCAGCGGCTCCGGGACAGGAGGCACAGATACGCAGTATTTT. Translated: CASSGSGTGGTDTQYF. This chain links TRBV9 with TRBJ2-3, with 8 bases aligning to TRBD1. Trimming cost V 3 bases and J 1 base; bases outside gene matches: 7. This CDR3 is built from 16 residues. CDR1 is SGDLS, CDR2 YYNGEE, per germline.

The rearrangement uses TRBV5-4 and TRBJ2-5; D remains unclear. Deletions cut 2 bases from V and 4 bases from J, with 9 bases between. The germline V gene encodes CDR1 SGHNT and CDR2 YYREEE (reference sequence). This CDR3 has 13 residues. The CDR3 here is CASSLGVLETQYF. The CDR3, as DNA: TGTGCCAGCAGCTTAGGAGTCTTAGAGACCCAGTACTTC.

The chain links TRBV19 to TRBJ2-5; 7 bases agree with TRBD1. Germline lookup yields CDR1 LNHDA and CDR2 SQIVND (reference sequence). There are 16 residues in the CDR3. V was pared by 5 bases and J by 3 bases, with 12 bases of the junction left unmatched. The CDR3 spells CASSFLFGTAKETQYF. The CDR3, as DNA: TGTGCCAGTAGTTTTCTTTTCGGGACAGCAAAAGAGACCCAGTACTTC.

The rearrangement links TRBV3-1 (or the pseudogene TRBV3-2) to TRBJ2-1; maybe TRBD2 (5 bases). The V end was cut by 2 bases, the J end by 7 bases, with 15 bases between. Looked up from germline, CDR1 is LGHDT and CDR2 is YNNKEL (reference sequence). There are 15 residues in the CDR3. This CDR3 reads CASSQIVGVGNEQFF. The CDR3, as DNA: TGTGCCAGCAGCCAAATTGTGGGAGTAGGAAATGAGCAGTTCTTC.

The chain combines TRBV6-2 or TRBV6-3 with TRBJ2-2, with a possible D match to TRBD1 (5 bases). V was trimmed by 2 bases and J by 1 base, leaving 8 bases between them. Per germline, CDR1 MNHEY and CDR2 SVGEGT. This CDR3 region has 15 residues. The CDR3 coding sequence is TGTGCCAGCAGTTACAGGCAGGGGAACACCGGGGAGCTGTTTTTT. Translated: CASSYRQGNTGELFF.